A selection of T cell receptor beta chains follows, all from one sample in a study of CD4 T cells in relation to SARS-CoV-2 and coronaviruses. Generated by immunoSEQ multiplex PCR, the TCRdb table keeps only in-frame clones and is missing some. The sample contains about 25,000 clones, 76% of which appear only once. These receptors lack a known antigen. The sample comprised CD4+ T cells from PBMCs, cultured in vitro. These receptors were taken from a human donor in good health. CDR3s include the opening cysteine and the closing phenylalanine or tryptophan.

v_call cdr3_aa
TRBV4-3 CASSQYPAGVNHGYTF
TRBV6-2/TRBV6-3 CASSYSPQLRYGETQYF
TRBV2 CASSEVVDTGELFF
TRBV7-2 CASSFQVESPLHF
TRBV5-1 CASSLDTEAFF
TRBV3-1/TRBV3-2 CASSHPALGNTGELFF
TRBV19 CASSKGPESGANVLTF
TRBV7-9 CASRTSGDGNEQFF
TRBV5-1 CASSTGTGPTNEKLFF
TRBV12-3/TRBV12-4 CASSWRAGRAFF
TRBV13 CASSLGGLAGGGTYEQYF
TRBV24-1 CATSDPDRGRSNEKLFF
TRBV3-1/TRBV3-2 CASSHTSYEQYF
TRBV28 CASSEGGATNEKLFF
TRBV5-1 CASSAGGGSNQPQHF
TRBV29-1 CSGTLNTEAFF
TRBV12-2 CASRLAYYRDERAGTEAFF
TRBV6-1 CASSSSDSGTEAFF
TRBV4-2 CASSQWGALNTDTQYF
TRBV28 CATCSRANEKLFF
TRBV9 CASSVGGTHQETQYF
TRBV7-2 CASSLLGVNEKLFF
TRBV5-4 CASSQPGSLKDTQYF
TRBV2 CASSDDRSLNYGYTF
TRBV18 CASSPPAGSNQPQHF
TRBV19 CASSPGAGQPQHF
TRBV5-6 CASSDEGGADEKLFF
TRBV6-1 CASSESRAQDTQYF
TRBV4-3 CASSQDRGANYGYTF
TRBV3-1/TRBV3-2 CASSQALAGGLETQYF
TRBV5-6 CASSSTGVREAFF
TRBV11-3 CASSPRYLAYNEQFF
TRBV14 CASSQTENQPQHF
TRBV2 CASSPEAGVYEQYF
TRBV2 CASSYGETQYF
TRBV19 CASTPRDRGYEQYF
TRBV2 CASSPPLTGSLVWNYEQYF
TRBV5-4 CASSSTSGGARGELFF
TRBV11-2 CASSYGNQNTGELFF
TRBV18 CASSPRGGTEAFF
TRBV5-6 CASSAGHYEQYF
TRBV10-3 CAITSDPSYGYTF